The 30 T cell receptor beta chains presented below share a single source sample, sequenced in a study of T-cell reconstitution after alpha-beta-depleted transplantation in children. Unique molecular identifiers were incorporated when the TCRbeta library was constructed. Each CDR3 protein is one row after TCRdb ran MiXCR on the PCR reads. Of about 610,000 distinct CDR3 sequences listed, roughly 10% are singletons. The sequencing used PBMCs from the stem cell graft donor, collected from the stem cell graft. These receptors were obtained from a human donor who donated a stem cell graft to a child with acute myeloid leukemia.

The rearrangement uses TRBV6-1 and TRBJ2-3; D possibly corresponds to TRBD2 (5 bases). This CDR3 spans 16 amino acids. Germline-derived CDR1 and CDR2 are MNHNS and SASEGT. V gave up 5 bases and J gave up 2 bases, with 17 bases separating them. The CDR3: CASSRAGSTTTDTQYF. CDR3 DNA sequence: TGTGCCAGCAGTAGGGCCGGGTCGACTACCACAGATACGCAGTATTTT.

This clonotype has a single count. The V call is TRBV15, the J call TRBJ2-3, with D uncertain. V lost 4 bases, J lost 2 bases, and 19 bases lay in between. Germline values: CDR1 LNHNV, CDR2 YYDKDF (reference sequence). The CDR3 has 17 residues. CDR3 DNA sequence: TGTGCCACCAGCACTCTCGCTTCGGCGGAGCCCACAGATACGCAGTATTTT. The encoded protein is CATSTLASAEPTDTQYF.

The rearrangement uses TRBV5-1 and TRBJ2-7, with 8 bases lining up with TRBD1. Germline V CDR1 and CDR2: SGHRS, YFSETQ. The ends lost 0 bases at V and 0 bases at J; junction bases unmatched: 5. CDR3 length: 16 residues. CDR3: CASSLVGTGFSYEQYF. The CDR3 region has the DNA TGCGCCAGCAGCTTGGTAGGGACAGGATTCTCCTACGAGCAGTACTTC.

This chain links TRBV5-1 with TRBJ2-5, with TRBD2 as a possible D gene (6 bases). CDR1 and CDR2 from the germline V gene are SGHRS and YFSETQ. The CDR3 loop spans 14 amino acids. Trimming shortened V by 2 bases and J by 0 bases, and 8 bases separated the two germline ends. DNA for the CDR3: TGCGCCAGCAGCTTCGGCGGGAACCAAGAGACCCAGTACTTC. Residues: CASSFGGNQETQYF. Supplemented by reference TRBV5-1 and TRBJ2-5, the full variable domain reads KAGVTQTPRYLIKTRGQQVTLSCSPISGHRSVSWYQQTPGQGLQFLFEYFSETQRNKGNFPGRFSGRQFSNSRSEMNVSTLELGDSALYLCASSFGGNQETQYFGPGTRLLVL.

The chain links TRBV20-1 to TRBJ2-3; 8 bases align to TRBD1. Trimming cost V 6 bases and J 3 bases; bases outside gene matches: 8. The CDR3 has 14 residues. Germline CDR1 DFQATT, CDR2 SNEGSKA (reference sequence). CDR3 in amino acids: CSADWTGSTDTQYF. CDR3 in DNA: TGCAGTGCGGACTGGACAGGGTCGACAGATACGCAGTATTTT.

V usage is TRBV20-1 and J usage is TRBJ2-2; 7 positions agree with TRBD1. The CDR3 is made up of 15 amino acids. Germline V gene lookup returns CDR1 DFQATT and CDR2 SNEGSKA (reference sequence). This CDR3 reads CCWGLPTGQGGELFF. CDR3 sequence (DNA): TGCTGCTGGGGCCTTCCGACAGGGCAGGGCGGGGAGCTGTTTTTT.

This clonotype was seen a handful of times. This chain joins TRBV6-2 or TRBV6-3 and TRBJ2-1; the D is unclear. The V and J ends lost 2 bases and 2 bases respectively, with 10 bases between them. Germline V lookup: CDR1 MNHEY, CDR2 SVGEGT. This CDR3 comprises 15 residues. CDR3 loop: CASSYGTSPYNEQFF. DNA of the CDR3: TGTGCCAGCAGTTACGGTACTTCCCCCTACAATGAGCAGTTCTTC.

This clonotype was detected many times. The CDR3 loop is CASSIHRGQPQHF. CDR3 nucleotide sequence: TGTGCCAGCAGTATCCACAGGGGACAGCCCCAGCATTTT. This chain links TRBV28 with TRBJ1-5, with 7 bases identical to TRBD1. CDR3 length: 13 residues. Germline V lookup: CDR1 MDHEN, CDR2 SYDVKM. V shed 5 bases and J 7 bases; nucleotides not matched to a gene: 5.

This clonotype was observed at least ten times. J is TRBJ1-4 and V is TRBV29-1; D possibly corresponds to TRBD1 (5 bases). The CDR3 runs 13 residues. The germline V gene encodes CDR1 SQVTM and CDR2 ANQGSEA. The V gene lost 7 bases and the J gene lost 8 bases, with 17 bases spanning the gap. The CDR3 DNA follows: TGCAGCGGGCAAGGGGCCCGGGGCGAAAAACTGTTTTTT. Protein: CSGQGARGEKLFF.

V usage is TRBV20-1 and J usage is TRBJ2-2, with D perhaps TRBD2 (5 bases). Per the germline V gene, CDR1 is DFQATT and CDR2 is SNEGSKA (reference sequence). The V gene lost 5 bases and the J gene lost 0 bases, with 10 bases spanning the gap. The CDR3 loop spans 14 amino acids. CDR3 sequence reads: CSALIGANTGELFF. Written as DNA, the CDR3 is TGCAGTGCTCTTATCGGGGCGAACACCGGGGAGCTGTTTTTT.

There are a few counts of this clonotype. This chain links TRBV5-1 with TRBJ2-2; 10 positions match TRBD2. The J segment lost 7 bases and the V segment lost 0 bases, leaving 3 bases of the junction unmatched. Germline V gives CDR1 SGHRS, CDR2 YFSETQ. This CDR3 is 15 amino acids long. The CDR3 region has the DNA TGCGCCAGCAGCTTGGAGGGACTAGCGAGCGGGGAGCTGTTTTTT. Translating gives CASSLEGLASGELFF.

This clonotype was seen ten or more times. The V call is TRBV9, the J call TRBJ2-3, with TRBD2 matching 10 bases. The CDR3 is 15 residues long. Germline V gene data show CDR1 as SGDLS and CDR2 as YYNGEE. The trim removed 3 bases at V and 2 bases at J, leaving 3 bases unmatched. The CDR3 spells CASSATSGFTDTQYF. The CDR3 DNA is TGTGCCAGCAGCGCGACTAGCGGGTTCACAGATACGCAGTATTTT. Full variable domain (missing parts from reference TRBV9 and TRBJ2-3): DSGVTQTPKHLITATGQRVTLRCSPRSGDLSVYWYQQSLDQGLQFLIQYYNGEERAKGNILERFSAQQFPDLHSELNLSSLELGDSALYFCASSATSGFTDTQYFGPGTRLTVL.

This clonotype was recorded at least ten times. This chain joins TRBV20-1 and TRBJ2-7; D is uncertain. The CDR3 covers 12 residues. V lost 3 bases, J lost 5 bases, and 11 bases lay in between. CDR1 and CDR2 (germline): DFQATT, SNEGSKA (reference sequence). The CDR3 nucleotides are TGCAGTGCTAGTTATCTGATCGACGAGCAGTACTTC. This encodes CSASYLIDEQYF.

The J gene is TRBJ2-3, the V gene TRBV7-2; 12 bases are shared with TRBD2. Losses at the gene ends were 5 bases for V and 1 base for J; bases not matched to a gene: 4. The CDR3 totals 16 residues. CDR1 and CDR2 (germline): SGHTA, FQGNSA. The CDR3 reads CASSRTSGIGTDTQYF. CDR3 in DNA: TGTGCCAGCAGCCGGACTAGCGGGATTGGCACAGATACGCAGTATTTT.

This chain links TRBV25-1 with TRBJ1-3, with a tentative D call TRBD1 (6 bases). Germline values: CDR1 MGHDK, CDR2 SYGVNS. This CDR3 comprises 19 residues. V was shortened by 4 bases and J by 3 bases, with 25 bases between the two germline ends. The CDR3 region is CASSGNLRRGEIIGNTIYF. The CDR3, as DNA: TGTGCCAGCAGTGGGAACCTTAGGAGGGGGGAAATAATTGGAAACACCATATATTTT.

The gene calls are TRBV3-1 and TRBJ2-1; 9 nucleotides match TRBD1. Germline trimming cut 10 bases from V and 2 bases from J; bases unmatched to any gene: 15. The CDR3 is 17 amino acids. Germline CDR1 is LGHDT and CDR2 is YNNKEL (reference sequence). This chain's CDR3 is CATCGRGQGVAYNEQFF. DNA for the CDR3: TGTGCCACCTGCGGACGGGGACAGGGAGTAGCCTACAATGAGCAGTTCTTC.

The chain recombines TRBV6-5 with TRBJ2-3; 11 bases line up with TRBD2. Trimming removed 6 bases from V and 5 bases from J; junction bases left unmatched: 10. Germline values: CDR1 MNHEY, CDR2 SVGAGI. The CDR3 is 16 amino acids. The DNA for the CDR3 is TGTGCCAGCAGGCTGGGACTAGCGGTACCAAAAGATACGCAGTATTTT. Translating gives CASRLGLAVPKDTQYF.

This clonotype showed up just a few times. The chain joins TRBV29-1 to TRBJ2-7; 12 positions agree with TRBD2. CDR1 and CDR2 from the germline V gene are SQVTM and ANQGSEA. The CDR3 is made up of 14 amino acids. After removal of 4 bases from V and 6 bases from J, the junction contained 7 bases not matched to a gene. This CDR3 is CSVARTSGTGEQYF. The DNA for the CDR3 is TGCAGCGTTGCCCGGACTAGCGGGACCGGCGAGCAGTACTTC.

In regard to this clonotype: One end of the junction varies from germline; a read error may be responsible. The V and J genes are TRBV11-2 and TRBJ1-1; D perhaps matches TRBD1 (5 bases). The CDR3 covers 15 residues. CDR1 SGHAT and CDR2 FQNNGV come from the germline V gene. The CDR3, as DNA: TGTTCCAGCAGCTTACATTCCGGGGGTTACACTGAAGCTTTCTTT. Translated, it gives CSSSLHSGGYTEAFF. The whole variable domain, remainder taken from reference TRBV11-2 and TRBJ1-1, is EAGVAQSPRYKIIEKRQSVAFWCNPISGHATLYWYQQILGQGPKLLIQFQNNGVVDDSQLPKDRFSAERLKGVDSTLKIQPAKLEDSAVYLCSSSLHSGGYTEAFFGQGTRLTVV.

Comments on this clonotype: At one end the junction does not follow the germline gene, possibly because of a read error. The chain links TRBV30 to TRBJ2-1; 9 nucleotides line up with TRBD2. Germline values: CDR1 GTSNPN, CDR2 SVGIG (reference sequence). CDR3 length: 9 amino acids. CDR3 amino acids: CAWGPSGKF. CDR3 nucleotides: TGTGCCTGGGGTCCTAGCGGGAAATTC.

The V call is TRBV20-1, the J call TRBJ2-3; D is undetermined. V shed 7 bases and J shed 5 bases, with 10 bases lying between them. CDR1 is DFQATT, CDR2 SNEGSKA, per germline (reference sequence). CDR3 length: 11 residues. The chain's CDR3 is CSVDKGDTQYF. CDR3 DNA: TGCAGTGTCGATAAAGGAGATACGCAGTATTTT.

This chain links TRBV30 with TRBJ1-1, with TRBD1 identical over 10 bases. This CDR3 has 15 amino acids. CDR1 and CDR2 from the germline V gene are GTSNPN and SVGIG (reference sequence). The J segment lost 1 base and the V segment lost 7 bases, leaving 9 bases of the junction unmatched. CDR3 DNA sequence: TGTGCCTTGACTCCGGGACAGGGGAGGAACACTGAAGCTTTCTTT. Translation: CALTPGQGRNTEAFF.

The V call is TRBV5-1, the J call TRBJ1-5; the match to TRBD1 covers 7 bases. From germline, CDR1 is SGHRS and CDR2 YFSETQ. The length of the CDR3 is 16 residues. After removal of 1 base from V and 5 bases from J, the junction contained 9 bases not matched to a gene. CDR3: CASSLPTDRSDQPQHF. DNA for the CDR3: TGCGCCAGCAGCTTGCCCACGGACAGGTCGGATCAGCCCCAGCATTTT.

This clonotype was counted only a few times. The rearrangement joins TRBV20-1 to TRBJ1-2, with D unresolved. The V end lost 7 bases, the J end lost 5 bases, and 20 bases lay between the germline ends. Germline-derived CDR1 and CDR2 are DFQATT and SNEGSKA (reference sequence). The CDR3 has 14 amino acids. The CDR3 DNA reads TGCAGTGTGACGGTTCAGGAGGAACTTTATGGCTACACCTTC. This encodes CSVTVQEELYGYTF.

This clonotype was counted ten times or more. This chain uses TRBV7-6 with TRBJ2-1; D call uncertain. Germline CDR1 reads SGHVS; CDR2 reads FNYEAQ. This CDR3 comprises 15 residues. V lost 5 bases and J 8 bases, leaving 19 bases between the germline ends. CDR3 region: CASSPSGSPVDEQFF. In DNA, the CDR3 is TGTGCCAGCAGCCCGTCTGGTTCACCGGTGGATGAGCAGTTCTTC.

Regarding this clonotype: This may come from a read error, since a much larger clone is one base off. The chain couples TRBV20-1 to TRBJ1-6, with 7 positions matching TRBD1. CDR3 size: 14 residues. Germline lookup yields CDR1 DFQATT and CDR2 SNEGSKA (reference sequence). The CDR3 DNA is TGCAGTGCTACCGGGACAGTTTATAATTCACCCCCCCACTTT. Its translation: CSATGTVYNSPPHF.

This rearrangement joins TRBV3-1 to TRBJ2-1, with 9 bases lining up with TRBD2. Looked up from germline, CDR1 is LGHDT and CDR2 is YNNKEL (reference sequence). Trimming at V came to 3 bases and at J to 9 bases, leaving 12 bases not matched to a gene. This CDR3 contains 16 residues. The CDR3 DNA sequence: TGTGCCAGCAGCCAGCGGGTAGCGGGAGAAGCGGCTGAGCAGTTCTTC. Translation gives CASSQRVAGEAAEQFF.

In its sample, this clonotype was seen a few times. This chain joins TRBV28 and TRBJ2-1; D gene ambiguous. The germline V gene has CDR1 MDHEN and CDR2 SYDVKM. There are 11 residues in the CDR3. Trimming pared 7 bases from V and 8 bases from J, leaving 9 bases between. The CDR3 sequence: CASTPGHEQFF. CDR3 DNA: TGTGCCAGCACGCCCGGCCATGAGCAGTTCTTC.

This clonotype was detected many times. CDR3: CAISDGQDAYEQYF. CDR3 DNA sequence: TGTGCCATCAGTGATGGACAGGACGCCTACGAGCAGTACTTC. The chain joins TRBV10-3 to TRBJ2-7; 7 bases fit TRBD1. Per germline, CDR1 ENHRY and CDR2 SYGVKD. The CDR3 totals 14 residues. V was clipped by 3 bases and J by 2 bases; unmatched bases: 4.

The chain uses TRBV5-6 and TRBJ2-3; 9 bases are shared with TRBD2. The junction had 5 bases not matched to a gene; V was cut back by 3 bases and J by 12 bases. Germline V gene sequence: CDR1 SGHDT, CDR2 YYEEEE. The CDR3 is made up of 12 amino acids. CDR3 DNA sequence: TGTGCCAGCAGCTCCGGGACTAGCTACCAGTATTTT. This translates into CASSSGTSYQYF.